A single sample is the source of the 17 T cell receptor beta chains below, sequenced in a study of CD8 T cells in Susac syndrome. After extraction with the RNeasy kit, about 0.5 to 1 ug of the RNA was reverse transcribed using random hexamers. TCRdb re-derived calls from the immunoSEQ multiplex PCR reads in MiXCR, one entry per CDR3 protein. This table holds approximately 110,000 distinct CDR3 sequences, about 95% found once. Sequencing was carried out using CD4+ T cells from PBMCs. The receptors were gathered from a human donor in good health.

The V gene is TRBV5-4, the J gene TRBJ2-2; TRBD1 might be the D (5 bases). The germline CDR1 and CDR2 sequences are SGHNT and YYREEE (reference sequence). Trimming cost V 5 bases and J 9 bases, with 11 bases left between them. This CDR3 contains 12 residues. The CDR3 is CASSPQGRELFF. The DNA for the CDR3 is TGTGCCAGCAGTCCTCAGGGTAGGGAGCTGTTTTTT.

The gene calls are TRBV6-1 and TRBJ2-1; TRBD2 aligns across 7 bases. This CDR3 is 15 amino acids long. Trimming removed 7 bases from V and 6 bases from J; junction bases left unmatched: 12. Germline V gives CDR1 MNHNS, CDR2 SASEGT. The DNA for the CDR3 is TGTGCCAGCAAGATGGTCGGGGGAGGGGTCAATGAGCAGTTCTTC. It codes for CASKMVGGGVNEQFF.

The CDR3 loop reads CASSPGLGVGELFF. The CDR3 region has the DNA TGTGCCAGCAGTCCGGGACTAGGGGTCGGGGAGCTGTTTTTT. V is TRBV28 and J is TRBJ2-2; 8 nucleotides match TRBD2. The CDR3 has 14 residues. CDR1 is MDHEN and CDR2 is SYDVKM in the germline V gene. J was trimmed by 7 bases and V by 5 bases; bases with no gene match: 6.

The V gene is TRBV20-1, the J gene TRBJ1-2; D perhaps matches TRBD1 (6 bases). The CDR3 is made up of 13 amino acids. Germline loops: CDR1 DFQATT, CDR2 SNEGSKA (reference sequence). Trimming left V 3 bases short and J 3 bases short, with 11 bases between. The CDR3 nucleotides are TGCAGTGCTAGCAGCGGGGGCGACTATGGCTACACCTTC. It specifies CSASSGGDYGYTF.

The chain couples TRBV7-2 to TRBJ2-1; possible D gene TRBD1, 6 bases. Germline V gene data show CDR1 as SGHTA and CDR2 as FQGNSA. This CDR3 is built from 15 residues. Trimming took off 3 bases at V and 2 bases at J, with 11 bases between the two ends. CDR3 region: CASSFGTITYNEQFF. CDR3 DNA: TGTGCCAGCAGCTTCGGGACAATCACCTACAATGAGCAGTTCTTC.

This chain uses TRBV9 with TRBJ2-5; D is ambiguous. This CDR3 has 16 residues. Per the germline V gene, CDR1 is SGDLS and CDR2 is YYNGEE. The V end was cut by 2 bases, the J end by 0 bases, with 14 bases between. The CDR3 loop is CASSVVGTAYQETQYF. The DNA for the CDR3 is TGTGCCAGCAGCGTCGTCGGTACAGCCTACCAAGAGACCCAGTACTTC.

The CDR3 region is CASSNTGSYGYTF. Written as DNA, the CDR3 is TGTGCCAGCAGCAACACAGGGAGCTATGGCTACACCTTC. The chain carries TRBV5-6 and TRBJ1-2, with a possible D match to TRBD1 (6 bases). The CDR3 totals 13 residues. The germline gives CDR1 SGHDT, CDR2 YYEEEE. Trimming removed 4 bases from V and 4 bases from J, with 11 bases in between.

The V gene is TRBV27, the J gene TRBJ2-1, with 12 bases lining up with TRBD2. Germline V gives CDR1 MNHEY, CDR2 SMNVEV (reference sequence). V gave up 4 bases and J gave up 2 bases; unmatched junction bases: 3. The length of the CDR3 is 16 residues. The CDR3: CASSSGLAGTYNEQFF. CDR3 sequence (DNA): TGTGCCAGCAGTTCTGGACTAGCGGGAACCTACAATGAGCAGTTCTTC.

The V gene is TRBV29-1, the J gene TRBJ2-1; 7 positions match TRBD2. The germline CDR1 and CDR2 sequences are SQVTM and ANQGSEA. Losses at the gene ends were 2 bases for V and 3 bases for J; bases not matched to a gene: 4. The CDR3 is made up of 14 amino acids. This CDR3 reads CSVETGTNYNEQFF. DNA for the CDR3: TGCAGCGTTGAAACCGGGACTAACTACAATGAGCAGTTCTTC.

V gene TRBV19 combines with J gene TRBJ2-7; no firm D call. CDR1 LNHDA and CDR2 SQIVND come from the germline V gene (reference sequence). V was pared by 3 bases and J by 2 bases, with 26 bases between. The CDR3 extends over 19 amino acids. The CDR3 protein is CASSIFVSAGPRNPYEQYF. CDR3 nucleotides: TGTGCCAGTAGTATTTTCGTCTCGGCAGGCCCCCGCAATCCCTACGAGCAGTACTTC.

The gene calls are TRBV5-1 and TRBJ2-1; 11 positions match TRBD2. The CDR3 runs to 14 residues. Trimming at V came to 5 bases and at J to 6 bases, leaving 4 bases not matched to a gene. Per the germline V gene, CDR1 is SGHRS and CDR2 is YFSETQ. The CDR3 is CASRLAGGLNEQFF. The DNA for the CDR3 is TGCGCCAGCAGATTAGCGGGAGGGCTCAATGAGCAGTTCTTC.

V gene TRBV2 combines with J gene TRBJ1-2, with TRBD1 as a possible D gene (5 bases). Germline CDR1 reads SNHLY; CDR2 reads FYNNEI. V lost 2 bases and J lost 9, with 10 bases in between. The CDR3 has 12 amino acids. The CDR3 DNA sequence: TGTGCCAGCAGTGAACAACGACAGCGCTACACCTTC. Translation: CASSEQRQRYTF. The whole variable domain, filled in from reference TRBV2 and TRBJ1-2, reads EPEVTQTPSHQVTQMGQEVILRCVPISNHLYFYWYRQILGQKVEFLVSFYNNEISEKSEIFDDQFSVERPDGSNFTLKIRSTKLEDSAMYFCASSEQRQRYTFGSGTRLTVV.

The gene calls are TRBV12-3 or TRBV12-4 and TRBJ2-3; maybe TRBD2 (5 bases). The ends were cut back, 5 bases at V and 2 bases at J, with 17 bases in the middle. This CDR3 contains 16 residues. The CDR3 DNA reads TGTGCCAGCAGTCCCACGGGGATTGGGCACACAGATACGCAGTATTTT. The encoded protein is CASSPTGIGHTDTQYF.

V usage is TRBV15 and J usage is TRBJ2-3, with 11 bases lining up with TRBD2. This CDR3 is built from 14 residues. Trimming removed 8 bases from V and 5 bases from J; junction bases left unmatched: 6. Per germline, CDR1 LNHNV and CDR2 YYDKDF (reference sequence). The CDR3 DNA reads TGTGCCACCGATAGCGGGAGGGCCATAGATACGCAGTATTTT. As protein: CATDSGRAIDTQYF.

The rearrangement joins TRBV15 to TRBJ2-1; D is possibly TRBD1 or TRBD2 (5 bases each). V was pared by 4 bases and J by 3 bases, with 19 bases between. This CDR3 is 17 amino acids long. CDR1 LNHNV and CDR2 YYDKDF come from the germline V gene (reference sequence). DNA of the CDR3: TGTGCCACCAGCACCCGGGGCACAGGTTCTTACTACAATGAGCAGTTCTTC. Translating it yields CATSTRGTGSYYNEQFF.

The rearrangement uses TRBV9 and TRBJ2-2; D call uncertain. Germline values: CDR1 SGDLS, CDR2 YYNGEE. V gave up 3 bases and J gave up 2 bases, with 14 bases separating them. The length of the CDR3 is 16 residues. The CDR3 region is CASSGLRALNTGELFF. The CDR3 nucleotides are TGTGCCAGCAGCGGTTTAAGAGCTCTCAACACCGGGGAGCTGTTTTTT. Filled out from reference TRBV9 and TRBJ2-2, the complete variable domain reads DSGVTQTPKHLITATGQRVTLRCSPRSGDLSVYWYQQSLDQGLQFLIQYYNGEERAKGNILERFSAQQFPDLHSELNLSSLELGDSALYFCASSGLRALNTGELFFGEGSRLTVL.

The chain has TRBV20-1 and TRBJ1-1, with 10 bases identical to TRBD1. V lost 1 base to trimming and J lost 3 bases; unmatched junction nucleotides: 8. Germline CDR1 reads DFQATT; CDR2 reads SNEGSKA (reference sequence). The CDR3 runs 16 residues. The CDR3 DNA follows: TGCAGTGCTAGAGTGGGGACAGGGGAGCCGTACACTGAAGCTTTCTTT. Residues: CSARVGTGEPYTEAFF.